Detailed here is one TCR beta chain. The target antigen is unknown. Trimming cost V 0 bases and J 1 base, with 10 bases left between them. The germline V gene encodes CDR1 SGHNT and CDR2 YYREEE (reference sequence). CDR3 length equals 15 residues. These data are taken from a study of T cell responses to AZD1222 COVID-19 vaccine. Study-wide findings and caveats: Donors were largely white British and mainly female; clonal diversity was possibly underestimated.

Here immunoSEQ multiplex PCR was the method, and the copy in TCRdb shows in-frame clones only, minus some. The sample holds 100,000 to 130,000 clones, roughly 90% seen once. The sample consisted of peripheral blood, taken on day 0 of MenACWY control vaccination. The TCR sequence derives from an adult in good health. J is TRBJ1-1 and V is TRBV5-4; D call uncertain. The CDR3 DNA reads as TGTGCCAGCAGCTTGGGGGCAGCGTCGAACACTGAAGCTTTCTTT. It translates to CASSLGAASNTEAFF.